This T cell receptor (beta chain) derives from a study of early stage breast cancer tumors. Whole-study findings and limits: Functional markers like CD4, CD8 and FOXP3 were missed in bulk sequencing.

As for this clone: Its antigen is not identified.

Sequencing used immunoSEQ multiplex PCR; TCRdb keeps in-frame clones, though not all of them. The table lists 65,000 to 75,000 clones, over 80% of them singletons. Per germline, CDR1 MNHEY and CDR2 SVGAGI. The CDR3 length is 14 residues. Trimming shortened V by 10 bases and J by 3 bases, and 18 bases separated the two germline ends. Sequenced: blood. This TCR came from a person aged 35-50 years with breast cancer. This chain uses TRBV6-5 with TRBJ1-2, with D possibly matching TRBD1 (5 bases). The DNA of the CDR3 is TGTGCCACCGGGGTACTCGGCAGGGACTATGGCTACACCTTC. Protein product: CATGVLGRDYGYTF.